This TCR beta chain was sequenced during a study of blood T cell repertoires in COVID-19. The CDR3 runs to 15 residues. Trimming at V came to 2 bases and at J to 5 bases, leaving 7 bases not matched to a gene. Germline V CDR1 and CDR2: LNHDA, SQIVND (reference sequence). TCRdb's copy holds only in-frame clones and misses some; the assay was immunoSEQ multiplex PCR. The table lists about 47,000 clones, around 68% of them singletons. The chain joins TRBV19 to TRBJ2-5, with 8 bases lining up with TRBD2. The sequencing input was peripheral blood. This receptor was taken from a woman between 65 and 79 years old with acute or convalescent COVID-19. The CDR3 bases are TGTGCCAGTAGTATACACCCACGGGGGGGCGAGACCCAGTACTTC. Residues: CASSIHPRGGETQYF.